This is a list of T cell receptor beta chains from one sample in a study of blood T cell repertoires in COVID-19. Data came from immunoSEQ multiplex PCR; TCRdb stores just in-frame clones and leaves some out. The sample includes around 80,000 clones, more than 80% of them seen just once. Specimen: peripheral blood. The receptors were sampled from a woman of 80 years or more with acute or convalescent COVID-19. Each CDR3 is given with its conserved first and last residue. Each record gives: D gene, CDR3 length, V gene, clone size, J gene, CDR3 protein, CDR3 DNA. D genes are given only for firm matches. Not every row has a clone size; where given, it reads once, few, many or a size class.

d_gene: TRBD1; len: 16; v_gene: TRBV27; abundance: -; j_gene: TRBJ2-7; CDR3aa: CASSLSIGQEIYEQYF; CDR3nt: TGTGCCAGCAGTTTATCAATCGGACAGGAGATCTACGAGCAGTACTTC
d_gene: TRBD2; len: 15; v_gene: TRBV5-1; abundance: -; j_gene: TRBJ2-5; CDR3aa: CASSLTSGEQETQYF; CDR3nt: TGCGCCAGCAGCTTGACTAGCGGGGAACAAGAGACCCAGTACTTC
d_gene: -; len: 13; v_gene: TRBV6-2/TRBV6-3; abundance: -; j_gene: TRBJ1-2; CDR3aa: CASTPGHRYGYTF; CDR3nt: TGTGCCAGCACCCCGGGACACCGGTATGGCTACACCTTC
d_gene: -; len: 11; v_gene: TRBV10-2; abundance: -; j_gene: TRBJ2-3; CDR3aa: CASRASDTQYF; CDR3nt: TGCGCCAGCAGAGCTTCAGATACGCAGTATTTT
d_gene: TRBD1; len: 13; v_gene: TRBV6-2/TRBV6-3; abundance: -; j_gene: TRBJ1-2; CDR3aa: CASSLDRVRGYTF; CDR3nt: TGTGCCAGCAGTCTCGACAGGGTACGTGGCTACACCTTC
d_gene: -; len: 14; v_gene: TRBV9; abundance: -; j_gene: TRBJ1-4; CDR3aa: CASSPSASRGKLFF; CDR3nt: TGTGCCAGCAGCCCTAGTGCGAGCAGAGGAAAACTGTTTTTT
d_gene: -; len: 18; v_gene: TRBV27; abundance: -; j_gene: TRBJ2-6; CDR3aa: CASTLRSSGSLGANVLTF; CDR3nt: TGTGCCAGCACCCTCCGGAGCTCGGGATCCCTCGGGGCCAACGTCCTGACTTTC
d_gene: -; len: 15; v_gene: TRBV5-4; abundance: few; j_gene: TRBJ1-2; CDR3aa: CASSLAGTSLNGYTF; CDR3nt: TGTGCCAGCAGCTTGGCCGGGACATCCCTCAATGGCTACACCTTC
d_gene: -; len: 13; v_gene: TRBV9; abundance: -; j_gene: TRBJ1-2; CDR3aa: CASSPREGFGYTF; CDR3nt: TGTGCCAGCAGCCCGCGGGAGGGGTTTGGCTACACCTTC
d_gene: TRBD1; len: 14; v_gene: TRBV15; abundance: -; j_gene: TRBJ1-2; CDR3aa: CATSRDQGARGYTF; CDR3nt: TGTGCCACCAGCAGAGATCAGGGGGCGCGTGGCTACACCTTC
d_gene: -; len: 14; v_gene: TRBV19; abundance: -; j_gene: TRBJ1-2; CDR3aa: CASSRDTANYGYTF; CDR3nt: TGTGCCAGTAGTCGTGATACAGCTAACTATGGCTACACCTTC